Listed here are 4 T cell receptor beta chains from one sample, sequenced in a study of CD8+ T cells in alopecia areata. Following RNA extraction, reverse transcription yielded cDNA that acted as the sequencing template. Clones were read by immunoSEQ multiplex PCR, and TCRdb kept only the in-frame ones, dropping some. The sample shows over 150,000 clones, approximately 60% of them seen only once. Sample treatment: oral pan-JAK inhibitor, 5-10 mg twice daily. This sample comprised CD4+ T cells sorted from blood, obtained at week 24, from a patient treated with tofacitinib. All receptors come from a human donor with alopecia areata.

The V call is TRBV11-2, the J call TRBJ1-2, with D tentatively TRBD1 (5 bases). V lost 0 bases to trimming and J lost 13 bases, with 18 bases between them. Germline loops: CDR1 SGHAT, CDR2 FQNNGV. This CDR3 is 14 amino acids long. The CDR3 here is CASSLEPSGDRGTF. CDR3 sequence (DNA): TGTGCCAGCAGCTTAGAACCTTCGGGGGACCGGGGCACCTTC.

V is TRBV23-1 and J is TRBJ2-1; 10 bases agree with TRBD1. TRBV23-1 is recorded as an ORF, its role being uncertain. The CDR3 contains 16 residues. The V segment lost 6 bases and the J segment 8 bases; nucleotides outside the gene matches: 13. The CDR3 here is CASSQKSGTGVDEQFF. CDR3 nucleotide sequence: TGCGCCAGCAGCCAAAAATCCGGGACAGGGGTTGATGAGCAGTTCTTC.

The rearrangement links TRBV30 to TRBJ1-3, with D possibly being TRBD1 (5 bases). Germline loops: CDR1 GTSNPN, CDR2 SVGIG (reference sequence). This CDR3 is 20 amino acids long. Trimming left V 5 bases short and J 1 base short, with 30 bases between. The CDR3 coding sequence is TGTGCCTGGGGGACGGATGGTCTGGGCAGGGCCCATCAATCTGGAAACACCATATATTTT. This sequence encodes CAWGTDGLGRAHQSGNTIYF.

The CDR3 is CSVDTGRGRQETQYF. DNA of the CDR3: TGCAGCGTTGACACTGGCAGGGGGCGTCAAGAGACCCAGTACTTC. V gene TRBV29-1 combines with J gene TRBJ2-5; 8 bases match TRBD1. The germline gives CDR1 SQVTM, CDR2 ANQGSEA. This CDR3 has 15 residues. V was pared by 3 bases and J by 2 bases, with 8 bases of the junction left unmatched.